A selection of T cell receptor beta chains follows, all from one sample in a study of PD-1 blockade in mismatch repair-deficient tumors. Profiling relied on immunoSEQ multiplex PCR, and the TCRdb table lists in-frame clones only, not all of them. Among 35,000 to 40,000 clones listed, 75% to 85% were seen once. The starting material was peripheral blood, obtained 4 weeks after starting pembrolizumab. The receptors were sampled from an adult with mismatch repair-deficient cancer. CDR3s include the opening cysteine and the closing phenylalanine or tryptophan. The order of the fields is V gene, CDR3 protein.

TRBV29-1 CSVRAGDREQFF
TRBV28 CASSLSESDIPGANVLTF
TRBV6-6 CASSNPRGRQETQYF
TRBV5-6 CASSYGTTNEQYF
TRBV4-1 CASSQDVTPLWGGYTF
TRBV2 CASFLRDRGSTEQFF
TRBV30 CAWSVGTGGAGGYTF
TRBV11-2 CASSMGRRYGYTF
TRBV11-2 CASSLESTAYYGYTF
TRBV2 CASSELLGYNEQFF
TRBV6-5 CATGAGVTYEQYF
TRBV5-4 CASSRPGTSGRVSTDTQYF
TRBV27 CASSLVAKQYF
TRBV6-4 CASSDRGGANVLTF
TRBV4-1 CASSQYSNYEQYF
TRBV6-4 CASSAGGGTDTQYF
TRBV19 CASNPTGLQPQHF
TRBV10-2 CASTKGNYGYTF
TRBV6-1 CASSERLAGANEQFF
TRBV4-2 CASSQGGTAVGNEQFF
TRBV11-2 CASSLEGARTYEQYF
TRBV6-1 CASSHWGDFYEQYF
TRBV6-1 CASSERGARGNQPQHF
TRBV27 CASRLSGISYEQYF
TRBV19 CASSDLAGGPGYNEQFF
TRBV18 CASSPVGSGDTQYF
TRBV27 CASSDTGIAAYEQYF
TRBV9 CASSVGSGYTYEQYF
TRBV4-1 CASSQSKSGGTGELFF
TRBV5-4 CASSSRTLSTDTQYF
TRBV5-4 CASSLGQYAANTEAFF
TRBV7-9 CASSHPQGYTEAFF
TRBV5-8 CASSGDILGEQYF
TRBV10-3 CAISRDSKNQPQHF
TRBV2 CASTGTRGPQETQYF
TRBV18 CASSTQTSGIRETQYF
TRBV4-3 CASSIRAGDTQYF
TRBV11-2 CASSSYLTGELFF
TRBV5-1 CASSDLGGYGYTF
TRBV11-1 CASRDESGTPYNEQFF
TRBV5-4 CASKQGGQNTEAFF
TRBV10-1 CASDGFSGNTIYF
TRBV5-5 CASSLAGNTEAFF
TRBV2 CASSEFTSRENTEQYF
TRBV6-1 CASSEEFGVYQPQHF
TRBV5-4 CASSRQGGEQFF
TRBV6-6 CASSYSYSGGYNEQFF
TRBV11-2 CASSRSANTGELFF
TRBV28 CASSFPTGRSTQPQHF
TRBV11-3 CASSPLAGGYNEQFF
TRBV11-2 CASSREGSGVGEQYF